Following are 11 T cell receptor beta chains from one sample sequenced in a study of OX40 agonist ivuxolimab in advanced cancers. Receptor libraries were prepared by the immunoSEQ multiplex PCR assay. TCRdb mirrors the immuneACCESS table, restricted to in-frame sequences. Some clones are absent from its copies; in checked studies, under half trace to an unresolved V gene, and the reason for the others is unknown. The sample profile shows tens of thousands of clones; roughly nine tenths of them were found once. Roughly 10% of the sample comes from the top ten. Source: CD4+ or CD8+ T cells sorted from blood, taken in a trial of the OX40 agonist ivuxolimab. The source of these receptors is an adult with an advanced solid tumor such as melanoma, head and neck, liver or kidney cancer.

This sequence joins TRBV15 and TRBJ2-5, with 8 bases lining up with TRBD1. The CDR3 totals 15 residues. The ends lost 5 bases at V and 3 bases at J; junction bases unmatched: 8. Germline CDR1 is LNHNV and CDR2 is YYDKDF (reference sequence). This CDR3 reads CATSLRTGIKETQYF. CDR3 coding DNA: TGTGCCACCAGCTTACGGACAGGGATTAAAGAGACCCAGTACTTC. Complete variable domain (other parts from reference TRBV15 and TRBJ2-5): DAMVIQNPRYQVTQFGKPVTLSCSQTLNHNVMYWYQQKSSQAPKLLFHYYDKDFNNEADTPDNFQSRRPNTSFCFLDIRSPGLGDTAMYLCATSLRTGIKETQYFGPGTRLLVL.

V and J are TRBV5-1 and TRBJ2-7; D ambiguous. V was cut by 0 bases and J by 2 bases, with 9 bases left in between. CDR1 SGHRS and CDR2 YFSETQ come from the germline V gene. This CDR3 has 14 residues. The CDR3 sequence: CASSLVGSAYEQYF. The CDR3 bases are TGCGCCAGCAGCTTGGTCGGGTCCGCCTACGAGCAGTACTTC.

The chain carries TRBV5-8 and TRBJ1-2; D perhaps matches TRBD1 (5 bases). Between the trimmed V and J ends, which lost 1 base and 6 bases, there was a span of 16 bases. This CDR3 region has 15 residues. The germline CDR1 and CDR2 sequences are SGHTS and YDEGEE. CDR3 coding DNA: TGTGCCAGCAGCTTGCCCGGGACCCCCAGGCATGGCTACACCTTC. Its translation: CASSLPGTPRHGYTF.

V usage is TRBV2 and J usage is TRBJ1-5; TRBD1 matches 9 bases. The germline V gene encodes CDR1 SNHLY and CDR2 FYNNEI. This CDR3 is built from 18 residues. The ends lost 2 bases at V and 7 bases at J; junction bases unmatched: 15. The chain's CDR3 is CASSERARTGVVVQPQHF. The CDR3 DNA sequence: TGTGCCAGCAGTGAAAGGGCCCGGACAGGGGTAGTGGTGCAGCCCCAGCATTTT.

V is TRBV7-3 and J is TRBJ2-5; the match to TRBD2 covers 10 bases. With 3 bases clipped from V and 2 bases from J, the junction kept 3 bases outside the gene matches. Germline V gene sequence: CDR1 SGHTA, CDR2 FQGTGA. The CDR3 has 15 residues. CDR3 in DNA: TGTGCCAGCAGCTTGCTAGCGGGAGATCAAGAGACCCAGTACTTC. Translation: CASSLLAGDQETQYF.

The chain couples TRBV6-1 to TRBJ1-2, with 7 bases fitting TRBD1. The CDR3 is 14 amino acids. CDR1 is MNHNS, CDR2 SASEGT, per germline. With V trimmed by 1 base and J by 3 bases, 2 bases remained unmatched. The CDR3 loop reads CASSEGTGDYGYTF. Written as DNA, the CDR3 is TGTGCCAGCAGTGAAGGAACAGGGGACTATGGCTACACCTTC.

The rearrangement uses TRBV11-2 and TRBJ2-6; D gene unclear. The V gene lost 1 base and the J gene lost 5 bases, with 15 bases spanning the gap. The CDR3 contains 17 residues. CDR1 and CDR2 (germline): SGHAT, FQNNGV. In DNA form, the CDR3 reads TGTGCCAGCAGCTTAGTAGGAGATAGGCGTCGGGCCAACGTCCTGACTTTC. Translated, it gives CASSLVGDRRRANVLTF.

The chain carries TRBV7-2 and TRBJ1-1, with D possibly matching TRBD1 (5 bases). V lost 6 bases, J lost 3 bases, and 14 bases lay in between. Germline CDR1 is SGHTA and CDR2 is FQGNSA. The CDR3 covers 14 residues. CDR3 in DNA: TGTGCCAGCAGACCCTGGGGGGGTGACACTGAAGCTTTCTTT. Translation: CASRPWGGDTEAFF. The full variable domain, completed using reference TRBV7-2 and TRBJ1-1, is GAGVSQSPSNKVTEKGKDVELRCDPISGHTALYWYRQSLGQGLEFLIYFQGNSAPDKSGLPSDRFSAERTGGSVSTLTIQRTQQEDSAVYLCASRPWGGDTEAFFGQGTRLTVV.

This chain connects TRBV5-5 to TRBJ2-3; unclear D gene. The germline V gene encodes CDR1 SGHKS and CDR2 YYEKEE (reference sequence). The CDR3 runs to 13 residues. The ends were cut back, 4 bases at V and 4 bases at J, with 10 bases in the middle. Written as DNA, the CDR3 is TGTGCCAGCAGCCCCTATACGGCAGATACGCAGTATTTT. Translation gives CASSPYTADTQYF.

This sequence joins TRBV15 and TRBJ1-1, with no clear D. Germline assignment: CDR1 LNHNV and CDR2 YYDKDF (reference sequence). Deletions cut 0 bases from V and 5 bases from J, with 16 bases between. The CDR3 spans 16 residues. CDR3 DNA: TGTGCCACCAGCAGAGATTCTGTCTCAGCGCCTACTGAAGCTTTCTTT. It yields the protein CATSRDSVSAPTEAFF.

The chain has TRBV9 and TRBJ1-1; D remains unclear. The CDR3 is made up of 13 amino acids. Trimming took off 3 bases at V and 0 bases at J, with 6 bases between the two ends. Germline CDR1 and CDR2: SGDLS and YYNGEE. CDR3 sequence reads: CASSEFMNTEAFF. Written as DNA, the CDR3 is TGTGCCAGCAGCGAGTTTATGAACACTGAAGCTTTCTTT.